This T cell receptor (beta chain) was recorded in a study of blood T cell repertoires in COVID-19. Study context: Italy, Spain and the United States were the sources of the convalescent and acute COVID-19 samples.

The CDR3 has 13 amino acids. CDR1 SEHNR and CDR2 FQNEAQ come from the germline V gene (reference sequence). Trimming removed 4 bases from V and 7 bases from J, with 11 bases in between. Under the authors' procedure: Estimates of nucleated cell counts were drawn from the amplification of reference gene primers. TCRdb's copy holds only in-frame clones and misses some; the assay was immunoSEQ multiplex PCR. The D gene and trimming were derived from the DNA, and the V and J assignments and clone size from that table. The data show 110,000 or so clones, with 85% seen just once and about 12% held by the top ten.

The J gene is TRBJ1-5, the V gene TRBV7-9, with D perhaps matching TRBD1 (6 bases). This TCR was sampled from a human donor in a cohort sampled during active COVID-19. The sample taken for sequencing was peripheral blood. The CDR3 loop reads CASSSAGAQPQHF. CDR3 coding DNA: TGTGCCAGCAGCTCGGCAGGGGCCCAGCCCCAGCATTTT.